A single TCR beta chain is shown here with its context. The assay was immunoSEQ multiplex PCR, and TCRdb's table has in-frame clones only and misses some. The sample yields roughly 2.1 million clones, approximately 94% seen once. This sample is part of a study of shared clonotypes between healthy human individuals. CD8 cells classed as naive were CD45RO-negative and positively selected for CCR7, excluding terminally differentiated effector memory CD45RA+ cells. Germline loops: CDR1 SGHDT, CDR2 YYEEEE. With V trimmed by 2 bases and J by 4 bases, 9 bases remained unmatched. The length of the CDR3 is 15 residues.

The chain is built from TRBV5-6 and TRBJ2-7; 7 bases fit TRBD1. The specimen sequenced was naive CD8+ T cells from PBMCs. The sequence derives from a man between 18 and 35 years old in good health. Some clones in this sample may be carry-over from other donors' samples. The CDR3 spells CASSFRGGEGYEQYF. CDR3 sequence (DNA): TGTGCCAGCAGCTTTAGAGGGGGCGAGGGGTACGAGCAGTACTTC.